This T cell receptor beta chain was captured in a study of T cell clonotyping in hematopoietic cell transplantation. Sequenced by immunoSEQ multiplex PCR; TCRdb stores in-frame clones only, minus some. The table has about 7,700 clones, less than 95% seen once. Between the trimmed V and J ends, which lost 3 bases and 4 bases, there was a span of 13 bases. The length of the CDR3 is 14 residues. Germline values: CDR1 SGHRS, CDR2 YFSETQ. V gene TRBV5-1 combines with J gene TRBJ2-5; D not resolved. The sequencing here drew on peripheral blood mononuclear cells, taken 30 days after allogeneic stem cell transplant. The clonotype comes from a male patient between 55 and 70 years old who had an allogeneic stem cell transplant from an unrelated donor, so T cells may come from the graft donor. Some clones in this sample may be carry-over from other donors' samples. The CDR3 DNA reads as TGCGCCAGCAGCTCCGGGCTCACTGGAGAGACCCAGTACTTC. It specifies CASSSGLTGETQYF.